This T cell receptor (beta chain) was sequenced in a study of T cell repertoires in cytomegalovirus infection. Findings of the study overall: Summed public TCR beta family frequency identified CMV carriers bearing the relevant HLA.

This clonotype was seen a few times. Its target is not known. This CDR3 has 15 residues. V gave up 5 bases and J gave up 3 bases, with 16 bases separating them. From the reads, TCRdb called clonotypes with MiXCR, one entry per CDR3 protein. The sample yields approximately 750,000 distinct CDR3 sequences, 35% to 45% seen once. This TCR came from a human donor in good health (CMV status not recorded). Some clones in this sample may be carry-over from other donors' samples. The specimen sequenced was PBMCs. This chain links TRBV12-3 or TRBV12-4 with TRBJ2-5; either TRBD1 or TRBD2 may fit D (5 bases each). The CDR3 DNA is TGTGCCAGCAGTAGACAATTACTAGGGGAAGAGACCCAGTACTTC. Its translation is CASSRQLLGEETQYF.